A selection of T cell receptor beta chains follows, all from one sample in a study of blood T cell repertoires in COVID-19. Sequencing used immunoSEQ multiplex PCR; TCRdb keeps in-frame clones, though not all of them. The repertoire holds around 70,000 clones, with more than 80% as singletons. The sequencing input was peripheral blood. Receptor source: a woman of 80 years or more with active or convalescent COVID-19. CDR3s include the opening cysteine and the closing phenylalanine or tryptophan. Fields, in order: CDR3 length, clone size, J gene, D gene, V gene, CDR3 protein, CDR3 DNA. A D gene is named only where the DNA matches it firmly. The size entry is marked missing in some rows and otherwise reads once, few, many or a size class.

len: 12
abundance: -
j_gene: TRBJ1-4
d_gene: -
v_gene: TRBV9
CDR3aa: CASSVYMEKLFF
CDR3nt: TGTGCCAGCAGCGTATATATGGAAAAACTGTTTTTT

len: 14
abundance: -
j_gene: TRBJ2-3
d_gene: -
v_gene: TRBV18
CDR3aa: CASSERVNTDTQYF
CDR3nt: TGTGCCAGCTCAGAGCGGGTTAACACAGATACGCAGTATTTT

len: 16
abundance: -
j_gene: TRBJ2-3
d_gene: TRBD2
v_gene: TRBV5-1
CDR3aa: CASSLVLAADTDTQYF
CDR3nt: TGCGCCAGCAGCTTGGTTCTAGCGGCCGACACAGATACGCAGTATTTT

len: 15
abundance: -
j_gene: TRBJ1-1
d_gene: -
v_gene: TRBV5-1
CDR3aa: CASSTQMGGGTEAFF
CDR3nt: TGCGCCAGCAGCACCCAAATGGGGGGGGGCACTGAAGCTTTCTTT

len: 15
abundance: -
j_gene: TRBJ1-1
d_gene: TRBD1
v_gene: TRBV6-6
CDR3aa: CASSQTGQGNTEAFF
CDR3nt: TGTGCCAGCAGCCAAACCGGACAGGGGAACACTGAAGCTTTCTTT

len: 17
abundance: -
j_gene: TRBJ1-5
d_gene: TRBD1
v_gene: TRBV28
CDR3aa: CASSLIGQGAVNQPQHF
CDR3nt: TGTGCCAGCAGTTTAATAGGGCAGGGGGCGGTCAATCAGCCCCAGCATTTT

len: 18
abundance: few
j_gene: TRBJ1-1
d_gene: TRBD1
v_gene: TRBV7-2
CDR3aa: CASSLKSGTGRGDTEAFF
CDR3nt: TGTGCCAGCAGCTTAAAAAGTGGGACAGGGCGCGGGGACACTGAAGCTTTCTTT

len: 16
abundance: once
j_gene: TRBJ1-1
d_gene: -
v_gene: TRBV18
CDR3aa: CASSPRVTGAMTEAFF
CDR3nt: TGTGCCAGCTCACCACGAGTTACCGGAGCCATGACTGAAGCTTTCTTT

len: 13
abundance: once
j_gene: TRBJ1-4
d_gene: -
v_gene: TRBV2
CDR3aa: CASRGRGLGKLFF
CDR3nt: TGTGCCAGCAGGGGCAGGGGCCTGGGAAAACTGTTTTTT

len: 14
abundance: -
j_gene: TRBJ2-7
d_gene: TRBD1
v_gene: TRBV6-5
CDR3aa: CASRTGTGSYEQYF
CDR3nt: TGTGCCAGCAGGACCGGGACAGGTTCCTACGAGCAGTACTTC

len: 11
abundance: -
j_gene: TRBJ2-1
d_gene: -
v_gene: TRBV6-2/TRBV6-3
CDR3aa: CASSYLNEQFF
CDR3nt: TGTGCCAGCAGTTATCTCAATGAGCAGTTCTTC

len: 14
abundance: -
j_gene: TRBJ2-3
d_gene: TRBD2
v_gene: TRBV19
CDR3aa: CASSNRGGGDTQYF
CDR3nt: TGTGCCAGTAGTAATCGGGGGGGTGGAGATACGCAGTATTTT

len: 14
abundance: once
j_gene: TRBJ1-2
d_gene: -
v_gene: TRBV25-1
CDR3aa: CASSEGDTLGGYTF
CDR3nt: TGTGCCAGCAGTGAAGGGGACACCCTGGGAGGCTACACCTTC

len: 16
abundance: many
j_gene: TRBJ2-7
d_gene: TRBD1
v_gene: TRBV5-6
CDR3aa: CASSLQGGYRSYEQYF
CDR3nt: TGTGCCAGCAGCTTACAGGGGGGTTATAGGTCCTACGAGCAGTACTTC

len: 17
abundance: -
j_gene: TRBJ1-5
d_gene: -
v_gene: TRBV18
CDR3aa: CASSVGSGRSGGQPQHF
CDR3nt: TGTGCCAGCTCAGTTGGGTCAGGAAGGAGCGGCGGTCAGCCCCAGCATTTT

len: 18
abundance: -
j_gene: TRBJ2-5
d_gene: TRBD2
v_gene: TRBV7-2
CDR3aa: CASSLSGTSGGGQETQYF
CDR3nt: TGTGCCAGCAGCTTGAGCGGGACTAGCGGGGGTGGCCAAGAGACCCAGTACTTC

len: 15
abundance: -
j_gene: TRBJ2-1
d_gene: -
v_gene: TRBV6-1
CDR3aa: CASSEPGATLGEQFF
CDR3nt: TGTGCCAGCAGTGAACCAGGGGCGACGTTAGGTGAGCAGTTCTTC

len: 16
abundance: -
j_gene: TRBJ2-1
d_gene: -
v_gene: TRBV30
CDR3aa: CAWSVGWLAYYNEQFF
CDR3nt: TGTGCCTGGAGTGTAGGCTGGCTAGCCTACTACAATGAGCAGTTCTTC

len: 14
abundance: few
j_gene: TRBJ2-2
d_gene: TRBD1
v_gene: TRBV24-1
CDR3aa: CATRGQGATGELFF
CDR3nt: TGTGCCACCAGGGGACAGGGGGCGACCGGGGAGCTGTTTTTT

len: 13
abundance: -
j_gene: TRBJ2-2
d_gene: -
v_gene: TRBV5-1
CDR3aa: CASSSTNTGELFF
CDR3nt: TGCGCCAGCAGCTCCACTAACACCGGGGAGCTGTTTTTT

len: 17
abundance: -
j_gene: TRBJ1-5
d_gene: TRBD1
v_gene: TRBV19
CDR3aa: CASSFQGYRGYNQPQHF
CDR3nt: TGTGCCAGTAGTTTCCAAGGGTACAGGGGGTATAATCAGCCCCAGCATTTT

len: 14
abundance: -
j_gene: TRBJ2-2
d_gene: TRBD1
v_gene: TRBV5-1
CDR3aa: CASSTGQFTGELFF
CDR3nt: TGCGCCAGCAGCACGGGACAGTTCACCGGGGAGCTGTTTTTT

len: 14
abundance: -
j_gene: TRBJ2-2
d_gene: -
v_gene: TRBV5-4
CDR3aa: CASSTQGGTGELFF
CDR3nt: TGTGCCAGCAGCACCCAGGGTGGAACCGGGGAGCTGTTTTTT

len: 15
abundance: -
j_gene: TRBJ2-1
d_gene: TRBD2
v_gene: TRBV19
CDR3aa: CASSIGGRFQNEQFF
CDR3nt: TGTGCCAGTAGTATTGGCGGGAGGTTTCAAAATGAGCAGTTCTTC

len: 16
abundance: -
j_gene: TRBJ1-3
d_gene: -
v_gene: TRBV6-5
CDR3aa: CASSYSSGFSGNTIYF
CDR3nt: TGTGCCAGCAGTTACTCGAGCGGATTCTCTGGAAACACCATATATTTT

len: 15
abundance: -
j_gene: TRBJ2-3
d_gene: TRBD1
v_gene: TRBV24-1
CDR3aa: CATSVQGVGTDTQYF
CDR3nt: TGTGCCACCAGCGTACAGGGGGTAGGCACAGATACGCAGTATTTT

len: 14
abundance: once
j_gene: TRBJ2-3
d_gene: -
v_gene: TRBV7-2
CDR3aa: CASSLRTSPDTQYF
CDR3nt: TGTGCCAGCAGCTTAAGAACTAGCCCCGATACGCAGTATTTT

len: 14
abundance: -
j_gene: TRBJ2-1
d_gene: -
v_gene: TRBV21-1
CDR3aa: CASSRAGRDNEQFF
CDR3nt: TGTGCCAGCAGCAGGGCGGGGCGAGACAATGAGCAGTTCTTC

len: 13
abundance: -
j_gene: TRBJ1-2
d_gene: TRBD1
v_gene: TRBV5-1
CDR3aa: CASRRDSNYGYTF
CDR3nt: TGCGCCAGCAGGAGGGACAGTAACTATGGCTACACCTTC

len: 16
abundance: once
j_gene: TRBJ2-5
d_gene: TRBD1
v_gene: TRBV28
CDR3aa: CASSLPLFRDRETQYF
CDR3nt: TGTGCCAGCAGTTTACCTTTATTCCGGGACAGGGAGACCCAGTACTTC

len: 13
abundance: few
j_gene: TRBJ1-2
d_gene: TRBD1
v_gene: TRBV6-2/TRBV6-3
CDR3aa: CASSTGQFYGYTF
CDR3nt: TGTGCCAGCAGTACGGGACAGTTCTATGGCTACACCTTC

len: 15
abundance: -
j_gene: TRBJ2-7
d_gene: TRBD1
v_gene: TRBV4-2
CDR3aa: CASSQDRTGAYEQYF
CDR3nt: TGTGCCAGCAGCCAAGATAGGACAGGAGCCTACGAGCAGTACTTC

len: 15
abundance: -
j_gene: TRBJ2-1
d_gene: -
v_gene: TRBV5-1
CDR3aa: CASSNGQSSYNEQFF
CDR3nt: TGCGCCAGCAGCAACGGACAGAGCTCCTACAATGAGCAGTTCTTC

len: 16
abundance: -
j_gene: TRBJ2-1
d_gene: -
v_gene: TRBV14
CDR3aa: CASSQGLAGGTVEQFF
CDR3nt: TGTGCCAGCAGCCAAGGACTGGCTGGGGGGACAGTTGAGCAGTTCTTC

len: 18
abundance: -
j_gene: TRBJ1-4
d_gene: TRBD1
v_gene: TRBV28
CDR3aa: CASSLLTLRTGGNEKLFF
CDR3nt: TGTGCCAGCAGTTTGTTAACCCTCAGGACAGGGGGTAATGAAAAACTGTTTTTT

len: 15
abundance: -
j_gene: TRBJ2-1
d_gene: TRBD2
v_gene: TRBV7-3
CDR3aa: CASSLGVAGGNEQFF
CDR3nt: TGTGCCAGCAGCTTAGGGGTAGCGGGGGGCAATGAGCAGTTCTTC

len: 17
abundance: -
j_gene: TRBJ1-2
d_gene: TRBD1
v_gene: TRBV13
CDR3aa: CASSQYGTGGNSFGYTF
CDR3nt: TGTGCCAGCAGCCAATATGGGACAGGGGGCAATTCGTTTGGCTACACCTTC

len: 15
abundance: -
j_gene: TRBJ1-3
d_gene: -
v_gene: TRBV11-3
CDR3aa: CASSPGTGAGNTIYF
CDR3nt: TGTGCCAGCAGCCCGGGTACAGGTGCTGGAAACACCATATATTTT

len: 14
abundance: few
j_gene: TRBJ1-2
d_gene: -
v_gene: TRBV7-6
CDR3aa: CASSLGQGNYGYTF
CDR3nt: TGTGCCAGCAGCTTAGGGCAGGGGAACTATGGCTACACCTTC

len: 14
abundance: -
j_gene: TRBJ1-5
d_gene: -
v_gene: TRBV30
CDR3aa: CAWNLGQLNQPQHF
CDR3nt: TGTGCCTGGAACCTCGGACAGCTGAATCAGCCCCAGCATTTT

len: 16
abundance: -
j_gene: TRBJ2-3
d_gene: -
v_gene: TRBV7-3
CDR3aa: CASSVIGGLSTDTQYF
CDR3nt: TGTGCCAGCAGCGTCATTGGGGGGTTGAGCACAGATACGCAGTATTTT

len: 16
abundance: -
j_gene: TRBJ1-1
d_gene: TRBD1
v_gene: TRBV28
CDR3aa: CASNSSPGQGTTEAFF
CDR3nt: TGTGCCAGCAACTCTTCTCCGGGACAGGGGACCACTGAAGCTTTCTTT

len: 16
abundance: -
j_gene: TRBJ2-3
d_gene: TRBD1
v_gene: TRBV5-6
CDR3aa: CASSSEGTGVGDTQYF
CDR3nt: TGTGCCAGCAGCTCTGAGGGGACAGGGGTGGGTGATACGCAGTATTTT

len: 14
abundance: -
j_gene: TRBJ1-1
d_gene: TRBD1
v_gene: TRBV12-5
CDR3aa: CASGTGQGMPEAFF
CDR3nt: TGTGCTAGTGGCACGGGACAGGGGATGCCTGAAGCTTTCTTT

len: 13
abundance: medium-sized
j_gene: TRBJ2-3
d_gene: TRBD2
v_gene: TRBV19
CDR3aa: CAASSGGEDTQYF
CDR3nt: TGTGCCGCGTCTAGCGGGGGCGAGGATACGCAGTATTTT

len: 14
abundance: once
j_gene: TRBJ2-5
d_gene: -
v_gene: TRBV6-5
CDR3aa: CASRYTGQGETQYF
CDR3nt: TGTGCCAGCAGGTATACTGGACAAGGAGAGACCCAGTACTTC

len: 14
abundance: few
j_gene: TRBJ2-2
d_gene: -
v_gene: TRBV30
CDR3aa: CAWSVPGRTGELFF
CDR3nt: TGTGCCTGGAGTGTGCCAGGCCGCACCGGGGAGCTGTTTTTT

len: 13
abundance: -
j_gene: TRBJ1-2
d_gene: TRBD1
v_gene: TRBV29-1
CDR3aa: CSVDEGAGYGYTF
CDR3nt: TGCAGCGTTGATGAGGGGGCGGGCTATGGCTACACCTTC

len: 14
abundance: -
j_gene: TRBJ2-7
d_gene: -
v_gene: TRBV7-2
CDR3aa: CASSLGGQNYEQYF
CDR3nt: TGTGCCAGCAGCTTAGGGGGACAAAACTACGAGCAGTACTTC